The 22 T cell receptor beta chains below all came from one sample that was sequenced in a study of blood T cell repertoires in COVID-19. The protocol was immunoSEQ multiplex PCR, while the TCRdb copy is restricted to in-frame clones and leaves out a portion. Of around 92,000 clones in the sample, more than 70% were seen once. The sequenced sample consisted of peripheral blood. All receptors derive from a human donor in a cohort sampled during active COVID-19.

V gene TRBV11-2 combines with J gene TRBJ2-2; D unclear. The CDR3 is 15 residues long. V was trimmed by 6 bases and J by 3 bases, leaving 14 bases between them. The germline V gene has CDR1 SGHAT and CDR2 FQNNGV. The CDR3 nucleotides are TGTGCCAGCAGGTCCGCGGCAGACTACACCGGGGAGCTGTTTTTT. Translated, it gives CASRSAADYTGELFF.

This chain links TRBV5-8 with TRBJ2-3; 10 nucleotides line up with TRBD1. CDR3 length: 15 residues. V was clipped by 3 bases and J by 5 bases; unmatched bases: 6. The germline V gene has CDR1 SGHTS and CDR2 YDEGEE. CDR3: CASSSGQGGIDTQYF. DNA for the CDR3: TGTGCCAGCAGCTCCGGACAGGGGGGGATAGATACGCAGTATTTT. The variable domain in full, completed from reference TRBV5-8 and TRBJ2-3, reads EAGVTQSPTHLIKTRGQQATLRCSPISGHTSVYWYQQALGLGLQFLLWYDEGEERNRGNFPPRFSGRQFPNYSSELNVNALELEDSALYLCASSSGQGGIDTQYFGPGTRLTVL.

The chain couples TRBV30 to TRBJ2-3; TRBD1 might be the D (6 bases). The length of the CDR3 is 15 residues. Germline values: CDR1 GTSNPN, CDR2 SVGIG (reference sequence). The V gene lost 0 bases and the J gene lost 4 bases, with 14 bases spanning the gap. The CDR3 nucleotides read TGTGCCTGGAGTGTATTGGCAGGGGCGTCAGATACGCAGTATTTT. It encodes CAWSVLAGASDTQYF.

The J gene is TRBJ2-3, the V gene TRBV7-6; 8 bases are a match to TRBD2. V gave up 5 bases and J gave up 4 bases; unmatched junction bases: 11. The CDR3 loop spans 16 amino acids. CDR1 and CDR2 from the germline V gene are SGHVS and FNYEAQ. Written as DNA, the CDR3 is TGTGCCAGCAGCCGGGGGGGGAGGGGAAATGCAGATACGCAGTATTTT. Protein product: CASSRGGRGNADTQYF.

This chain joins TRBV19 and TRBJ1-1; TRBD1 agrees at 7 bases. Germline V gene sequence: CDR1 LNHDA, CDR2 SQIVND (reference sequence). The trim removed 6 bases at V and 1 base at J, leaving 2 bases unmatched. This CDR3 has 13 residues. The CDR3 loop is CASSSGGNTEAFF. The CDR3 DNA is TGTGCCAGTAGCTCAGGGGGGAACACTGAAGCTTTCTTT.

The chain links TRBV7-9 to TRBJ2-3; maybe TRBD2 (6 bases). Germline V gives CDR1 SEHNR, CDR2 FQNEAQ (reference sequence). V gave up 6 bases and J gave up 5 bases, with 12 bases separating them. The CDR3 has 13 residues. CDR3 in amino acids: CASRGGLEDTQYF. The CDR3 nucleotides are TGTGCCAGCAGGGGGGGTTTAGAAGATACGCAGTATTTT.

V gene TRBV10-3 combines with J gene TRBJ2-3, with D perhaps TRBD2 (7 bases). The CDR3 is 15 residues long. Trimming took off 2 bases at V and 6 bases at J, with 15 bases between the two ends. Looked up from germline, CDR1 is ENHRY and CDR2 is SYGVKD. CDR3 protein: CAISEGGGPSDTQYF. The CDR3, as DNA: TGTGCCATCAGTGAGGGGGGGGGCCCCTCGGATACGCAGTATTTT.

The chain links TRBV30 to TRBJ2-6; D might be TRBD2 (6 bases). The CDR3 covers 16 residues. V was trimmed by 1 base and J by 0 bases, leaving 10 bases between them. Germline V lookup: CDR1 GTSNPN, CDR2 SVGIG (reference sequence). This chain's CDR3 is CAWSGGGHSGANVLTF. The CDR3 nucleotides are TGTGCCTGGAGTGGGGGAGGCCACTCTGGGGCCAACGTCCTGACTTTC.

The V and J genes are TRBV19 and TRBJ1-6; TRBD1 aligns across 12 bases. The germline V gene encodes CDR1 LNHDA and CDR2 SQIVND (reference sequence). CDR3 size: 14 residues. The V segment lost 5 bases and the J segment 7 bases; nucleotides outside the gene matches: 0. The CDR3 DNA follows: TGTGCCAGTAGTGGGACAGGGGGCAATTCACCCCTCCACTTT. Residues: CASSGTGGNSPLHF.

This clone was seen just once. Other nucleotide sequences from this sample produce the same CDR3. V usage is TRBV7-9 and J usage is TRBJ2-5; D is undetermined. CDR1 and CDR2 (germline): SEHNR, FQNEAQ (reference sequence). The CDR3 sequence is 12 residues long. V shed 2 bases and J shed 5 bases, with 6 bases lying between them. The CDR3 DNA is TGTGCCAGCAGCTTATCCTCTGAGACCCAGTACTTC. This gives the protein CASSLSSETQYF.

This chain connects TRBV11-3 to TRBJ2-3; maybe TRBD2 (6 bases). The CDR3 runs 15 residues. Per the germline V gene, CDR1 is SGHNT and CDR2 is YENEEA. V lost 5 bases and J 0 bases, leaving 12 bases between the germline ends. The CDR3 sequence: CASSPQGLSTDTQYF. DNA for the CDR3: TGTGCCAGCAGCCCGCAGGGACTTAGCACAGATACGCAGTATTTT.

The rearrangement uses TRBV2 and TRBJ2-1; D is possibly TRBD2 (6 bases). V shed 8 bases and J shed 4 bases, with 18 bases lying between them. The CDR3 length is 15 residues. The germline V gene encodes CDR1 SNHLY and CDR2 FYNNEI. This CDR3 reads CASRILLAAYNEQFF. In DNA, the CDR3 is TGTGCCAGCCGGATACTATTAGCGGCGTACAATGAGCAGTTCTTC.

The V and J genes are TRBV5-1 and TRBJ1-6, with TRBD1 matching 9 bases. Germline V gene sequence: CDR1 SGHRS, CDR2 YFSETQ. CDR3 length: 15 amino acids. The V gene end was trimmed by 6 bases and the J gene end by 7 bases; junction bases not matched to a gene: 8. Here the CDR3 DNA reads TGCGCCAGCACCCCGGGACAGGGCGGCAATTCACCCCTCCACTTT. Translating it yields CASTPGQGGNSPLHF.

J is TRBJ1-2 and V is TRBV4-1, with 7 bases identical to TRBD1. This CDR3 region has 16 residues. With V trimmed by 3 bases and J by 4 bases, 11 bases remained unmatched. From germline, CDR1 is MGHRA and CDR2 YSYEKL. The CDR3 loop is CASSQIQGPTGYGYTF. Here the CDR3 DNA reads TGCGCCAGCAGCCAGATACAGGGGCCGACGGGCTATGGCTACACCTTC.

The CDR3 loop reads CASSLDPSGSFHEQFF. The CDR3 DNA reads TGTGCCAGCAGCTTAGACCCTAGCGGGAGTTTCCATGAGCAGTTCTTC. The genes are TRBV7-9 and TRBJ2-1; 10 bases line up with TRBD2. J gave up 8 bases and V 1 base, and 8 bases lay outside the gene matches. The CDR3 sequence is 16 residues long. Germline CDR1 is SEHNR and CDR2 is FQNEAQ (reference sequence).

In nucleotides, the CDR3 is TGTGCCAGCAGTTACTTTACTAGCGGAAGCTCCTACGAGCAGTACTTC. Translating gives CASSYFTSGSSYEQYF. The chain links TRBV6-5 to TRBJ2-7; 8 bases map to TRBD2. The germline V gene encodes CDR1 MNHEY and CDR2 SVGAGI. Trimming cost V 1 base and J 0 bases; bases outside gene matches: 5. This CDR3 spans 16 amino acids.

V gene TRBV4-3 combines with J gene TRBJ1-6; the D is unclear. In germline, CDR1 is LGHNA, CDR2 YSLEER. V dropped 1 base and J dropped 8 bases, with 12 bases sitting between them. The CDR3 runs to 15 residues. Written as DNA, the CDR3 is TGCGCCAGCAGCCAAGCACTTTCCACGGATTCACCCCTCCACTTT. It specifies CASSQALSTDSPLHF.

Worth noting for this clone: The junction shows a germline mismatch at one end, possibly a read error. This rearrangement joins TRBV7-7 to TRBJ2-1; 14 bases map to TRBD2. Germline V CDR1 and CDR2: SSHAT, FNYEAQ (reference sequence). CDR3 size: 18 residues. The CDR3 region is CANSFTGARTSGRNEQFF. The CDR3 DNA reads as TGTGCCAACAGCTTTACAGGGGCCCGGACTAGCGGGAGGAATGAGCAGTTCTTC.

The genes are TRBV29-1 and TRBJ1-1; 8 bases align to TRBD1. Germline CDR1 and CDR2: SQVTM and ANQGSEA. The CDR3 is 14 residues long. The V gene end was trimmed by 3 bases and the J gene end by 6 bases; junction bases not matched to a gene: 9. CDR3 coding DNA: TGCAGCGTTGACGACAGGGGACGTTTACCTGAAGCTTTCTTT. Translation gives CSVDDRGRLPEAFF.

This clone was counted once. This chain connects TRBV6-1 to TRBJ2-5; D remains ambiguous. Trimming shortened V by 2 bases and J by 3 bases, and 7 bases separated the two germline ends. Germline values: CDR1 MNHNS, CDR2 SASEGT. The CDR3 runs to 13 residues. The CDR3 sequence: CASSEFVEETQYF. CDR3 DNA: TGTGCCAGCAGTGAATTTGTCGAAGAGACCCAGTACTTC.

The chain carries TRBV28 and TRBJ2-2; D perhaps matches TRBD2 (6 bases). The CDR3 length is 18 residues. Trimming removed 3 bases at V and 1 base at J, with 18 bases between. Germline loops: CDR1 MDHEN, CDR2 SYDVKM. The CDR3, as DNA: TGTGCCAGCAGTTTTAGGGGAGGTGGGCGGAGGAACACCGGGGAGCTGTTTTTT. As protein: CASSFRGGGRRNTGELFF. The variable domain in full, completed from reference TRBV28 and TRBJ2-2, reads DVKVTQSSRYLVKRTGEKVFLECVQDMDHENMFWYRQDPGLGLRLIYFSYDVKMKEKGDIPEGYSVSREKKERFSLILESASTNQTSMYLCASSFRGGGRRNTGELFFGEGSRLTVL.

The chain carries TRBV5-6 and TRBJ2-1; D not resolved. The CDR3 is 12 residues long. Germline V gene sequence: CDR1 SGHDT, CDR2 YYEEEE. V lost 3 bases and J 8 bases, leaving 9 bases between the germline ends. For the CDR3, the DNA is TGTGCCAGCAGCTATCCGGGTTATGAGCAGTTCTTC. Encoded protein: CASSYPGYEQFF.